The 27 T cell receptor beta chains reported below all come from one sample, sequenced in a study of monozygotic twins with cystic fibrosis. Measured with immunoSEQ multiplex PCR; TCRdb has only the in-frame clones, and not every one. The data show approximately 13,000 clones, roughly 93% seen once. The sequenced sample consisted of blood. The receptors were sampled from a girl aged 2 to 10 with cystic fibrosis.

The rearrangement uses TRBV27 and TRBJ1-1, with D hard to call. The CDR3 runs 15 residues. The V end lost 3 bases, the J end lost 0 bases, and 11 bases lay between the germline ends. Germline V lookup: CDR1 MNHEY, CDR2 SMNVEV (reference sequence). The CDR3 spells CASSLSGNLNTEAFF. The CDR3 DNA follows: TGTGCCAGCAGTTTGAGCGGTAACCTGAACACTGAAGCTTTCTTT.

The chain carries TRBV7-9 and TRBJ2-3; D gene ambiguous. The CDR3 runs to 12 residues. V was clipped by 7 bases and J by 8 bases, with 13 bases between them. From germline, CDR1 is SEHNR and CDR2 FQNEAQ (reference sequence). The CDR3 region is CASTQAGGTQYF. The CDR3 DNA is TGTGCCAGCACCCAGGCAGGTGGTACGCAGTATTTT.

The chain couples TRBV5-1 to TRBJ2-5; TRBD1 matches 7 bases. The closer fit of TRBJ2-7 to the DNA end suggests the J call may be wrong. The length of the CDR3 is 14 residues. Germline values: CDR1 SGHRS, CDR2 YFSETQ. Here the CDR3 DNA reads TGCGCCAGCAGCTTGGGCCAAGGGGGCGACGAGCAGTACTTC. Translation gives CASSLGQGGDEQYF.

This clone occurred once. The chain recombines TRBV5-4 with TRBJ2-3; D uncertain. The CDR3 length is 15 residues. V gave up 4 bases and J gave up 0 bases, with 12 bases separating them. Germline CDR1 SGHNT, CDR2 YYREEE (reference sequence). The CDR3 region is CASSRTEDSTDTQYF. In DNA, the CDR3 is TGTGCCAGCAGCCGGACGGAAGATAGCACAGATACGCAGTATTTT.

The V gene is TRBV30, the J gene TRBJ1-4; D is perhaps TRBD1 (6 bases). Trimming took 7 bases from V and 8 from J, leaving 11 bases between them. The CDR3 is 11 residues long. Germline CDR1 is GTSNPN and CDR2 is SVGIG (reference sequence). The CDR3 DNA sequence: TGTGCCTCACAAGGGGGGGAAAAACTGTTTTTT. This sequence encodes CASQGGEKLFF. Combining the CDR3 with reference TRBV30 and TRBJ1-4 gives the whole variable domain SQTIHQWPATLVQPVGSPLSLECTVEGTSNPNLYWYRQAAGRGLQLLFYSVGIGQISSEVPQNLSASRPQDRQFILSSKKLLLSDSGFYLCASQGGEKLFFGSGTQLSVL.

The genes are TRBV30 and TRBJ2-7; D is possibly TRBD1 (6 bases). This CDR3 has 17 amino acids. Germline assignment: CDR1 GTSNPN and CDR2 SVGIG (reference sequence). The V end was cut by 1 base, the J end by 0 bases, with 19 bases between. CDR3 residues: CAWSGILRDMISYEQYF. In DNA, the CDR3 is TGTGCCTGGAGTGGGATTTTAAGGGACATGATCTCCTACGAGCAGTACTTC.

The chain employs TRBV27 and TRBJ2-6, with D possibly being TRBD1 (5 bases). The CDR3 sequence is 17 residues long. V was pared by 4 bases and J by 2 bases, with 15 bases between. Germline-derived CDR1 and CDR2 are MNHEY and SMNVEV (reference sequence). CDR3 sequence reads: CASSSRSGWPGANVLTF. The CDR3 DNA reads TGTGCCAGCAGTTCCCGGTCAGGGTGGCCTGGGGCCAACGTCCTGACTTTC.

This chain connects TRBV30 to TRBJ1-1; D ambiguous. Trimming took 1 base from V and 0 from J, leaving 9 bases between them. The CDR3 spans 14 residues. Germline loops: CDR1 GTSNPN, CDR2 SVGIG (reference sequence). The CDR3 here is CAWSGAHMNTEAFF. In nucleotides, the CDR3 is TGTGCCTGGAGTGGTGCGCACATGAACACTGAAGCTTTCTTT.

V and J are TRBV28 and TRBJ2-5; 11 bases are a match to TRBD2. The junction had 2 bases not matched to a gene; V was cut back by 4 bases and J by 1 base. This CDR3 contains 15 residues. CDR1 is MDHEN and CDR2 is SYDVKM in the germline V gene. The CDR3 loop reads CASSSGLAGQETQYF. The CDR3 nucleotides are TGTGCCAGCAGTTCTGGACTAGCGGGCCAAGAGACCCAGTACTTC.

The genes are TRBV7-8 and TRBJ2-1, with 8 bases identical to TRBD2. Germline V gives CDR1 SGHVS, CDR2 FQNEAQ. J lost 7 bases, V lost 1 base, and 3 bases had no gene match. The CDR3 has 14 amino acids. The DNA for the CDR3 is TGTGCCAGCAGCTTAGGGGGACTAGAAAATGAGCAGTTCTTC. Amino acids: CASSLGGLENEQFF. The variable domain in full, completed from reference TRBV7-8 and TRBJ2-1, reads GAGVSQSPRYKVAKRGQDVALRCDPISGHVSLFWYQQALGQGPEFLTYFQNEAQLDKSGLPSDRFFAERPEGSVSTLKIQRTQQEDSAVYLCASSLGGLENEQFFGPGTRLTVL.

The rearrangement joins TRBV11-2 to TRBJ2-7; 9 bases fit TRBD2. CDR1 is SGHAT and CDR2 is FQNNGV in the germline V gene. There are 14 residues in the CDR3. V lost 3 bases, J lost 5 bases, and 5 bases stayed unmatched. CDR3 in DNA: TGTGCCAGCAGCTTGCCGCGGGAGGGTAACGAGCAGTACTTC. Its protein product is CASSLPREGNEQYF.

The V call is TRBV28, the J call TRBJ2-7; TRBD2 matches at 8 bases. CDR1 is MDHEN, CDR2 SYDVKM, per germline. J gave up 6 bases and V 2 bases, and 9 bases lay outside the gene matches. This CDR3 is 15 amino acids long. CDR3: CASSLTGIAGIEQYF. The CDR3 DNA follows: TGTGCCAGCAGTTTAACCGGGATAGCGGGAATCGAGCAGTACTTC. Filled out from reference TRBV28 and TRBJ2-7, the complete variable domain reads DVKVTQSSRYLVKRTGEKVFLECVQDMDHENMFWYRQDPGLGLRLIYFSYDVKMKEKGDIPEGYSVSREKKERFSLILESASTNQTSMYLCASSLTGIAGIEQYFGPGTRLTVT.

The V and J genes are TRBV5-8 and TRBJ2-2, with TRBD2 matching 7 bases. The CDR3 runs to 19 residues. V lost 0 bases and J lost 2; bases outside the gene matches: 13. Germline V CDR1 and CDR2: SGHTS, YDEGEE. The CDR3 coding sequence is TGTGCCAGCAGCTTGGCCGGTGGGAGGGCCTCAAAAAACACCGGGGAGCTGTTTTTT. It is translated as CASSLAGGRASKNTGELFF.

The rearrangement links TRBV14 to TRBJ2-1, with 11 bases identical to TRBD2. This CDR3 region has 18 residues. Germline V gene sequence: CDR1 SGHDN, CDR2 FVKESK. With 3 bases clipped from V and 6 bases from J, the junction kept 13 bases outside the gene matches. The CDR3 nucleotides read TGTGCCAGCAGCCAGGGCCTAGCGGGAGGTCTCCCGGCCAATGAGCAGTTCTTC. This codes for CASSQGLAGGLPANEQFF.

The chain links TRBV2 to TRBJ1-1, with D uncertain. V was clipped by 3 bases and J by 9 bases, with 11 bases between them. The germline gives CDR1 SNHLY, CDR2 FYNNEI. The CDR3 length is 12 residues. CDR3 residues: CASSDKGGQAFF. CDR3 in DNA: TGTGCCAGCAGTGATAAGGGAGGCCAAGCTTTCTTT.

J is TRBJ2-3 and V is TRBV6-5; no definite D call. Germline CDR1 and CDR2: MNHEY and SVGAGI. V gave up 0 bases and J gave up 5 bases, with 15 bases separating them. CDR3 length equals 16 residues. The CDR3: CASSYSNPGQGDTQYF. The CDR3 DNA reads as TGTGCCAGCAGTTACTCGAACCCTGGGCAAGGAGATACGCAGTATTTT.

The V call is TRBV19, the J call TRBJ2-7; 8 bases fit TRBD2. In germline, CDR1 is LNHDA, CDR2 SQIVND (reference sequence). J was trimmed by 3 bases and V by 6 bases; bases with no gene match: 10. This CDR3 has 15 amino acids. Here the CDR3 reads CASRQGHGRDYEQYF. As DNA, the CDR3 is TGTGCCAGTAGACAAGGACACGGGAGGGACTACGAGCAGTACTTC.

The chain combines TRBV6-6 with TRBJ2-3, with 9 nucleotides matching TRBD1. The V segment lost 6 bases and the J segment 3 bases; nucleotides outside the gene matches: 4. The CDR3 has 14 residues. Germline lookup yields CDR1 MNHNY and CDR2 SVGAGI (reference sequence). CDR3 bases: TGTGCCAGCAGCAAGACAGGGGGAACAGATACGCAGTATTTT. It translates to CASSKTGGTDTQYF.

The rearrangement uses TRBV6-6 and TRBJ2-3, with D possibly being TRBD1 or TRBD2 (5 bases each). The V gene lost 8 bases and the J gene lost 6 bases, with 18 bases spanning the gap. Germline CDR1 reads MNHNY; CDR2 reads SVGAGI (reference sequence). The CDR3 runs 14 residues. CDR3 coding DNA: TGTGCCAGCGGATATCGGGGCCTGGAGGATACGCAGTATTTT. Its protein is CASGYRGLEDTQYF.

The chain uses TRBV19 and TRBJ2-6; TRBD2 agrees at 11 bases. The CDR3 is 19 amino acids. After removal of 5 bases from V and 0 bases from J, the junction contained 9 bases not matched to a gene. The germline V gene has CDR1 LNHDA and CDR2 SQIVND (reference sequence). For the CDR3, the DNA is TGTGCCAGTAGTCCGTCCCCTAGCGGGGGGACCTCTGGGGCCAACGTCCTGACTTTC. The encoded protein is CASSPSPSGGTSGANVLTF. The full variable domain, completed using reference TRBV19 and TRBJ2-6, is DGGITQSPKYLFRKEGQNVTLSCEQNLNHDAMYWYRQDPGQGLRLIYYSQIVNDFQKGDIAEGYSVSREKKESFPLTVTSAQKNPTAFYLCASSPSPSGGTSGANVLTFGAGSRLTVL.

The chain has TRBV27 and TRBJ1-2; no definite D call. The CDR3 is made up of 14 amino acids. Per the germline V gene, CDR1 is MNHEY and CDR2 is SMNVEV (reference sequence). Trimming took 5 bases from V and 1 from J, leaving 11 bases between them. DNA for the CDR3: TGTGCCAGCAGTCCACTCGATTTTAACTATGGCTACACCTTC. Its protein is CASSPLDFNYGYTF.

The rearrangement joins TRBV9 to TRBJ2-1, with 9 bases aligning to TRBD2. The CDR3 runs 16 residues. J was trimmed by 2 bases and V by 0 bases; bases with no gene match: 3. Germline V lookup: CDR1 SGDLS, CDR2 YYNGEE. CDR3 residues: CASSVAGLATYNEQFF. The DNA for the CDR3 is TGTGCCAGCAGCGTAGCCGGACTAGCGACCTACAATGAGCAGTTCTTC.

CDR3 sequence: CASSPRSTEAFF. CDR3 in DNA: TGTGCCAGCAGCCCGAGGAGTACTGAAGCTTTCTTT. This chain connects TRBV7-2 to TRBJ1-1; D unclear. CDR3 length: 12 residues. The V gene's germline CDR1 is SGHTA and CDR2 FQGNSA. Between the trimmed V and J ends, which lost 5 bases and 5 bases, there was a span of 9 bases. The whole variable domain, remainder taken from reference TRBV7-2 and TRBJ1-1, is GAGVSQSPSNKVTEKGKDVELRCDPISGHTALYWYRQSLGQGLEFLIYFQGNSAPDKSGLPSDRFSAERTGGSVSTLTIQRTQQEDSAVYLCASSPRSTEAFFGQGTRLTVV.

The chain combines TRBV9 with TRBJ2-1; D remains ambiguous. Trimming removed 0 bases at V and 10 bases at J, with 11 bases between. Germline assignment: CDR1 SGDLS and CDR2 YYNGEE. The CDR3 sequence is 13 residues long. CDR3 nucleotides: TGTGCCAGCAGCGTAGCCCTCTCAGTAGAGCAGTTCTTC. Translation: CASSVALSVEQFF.

CDR3 sequence reads: CASSPGPSGSEKLFF. CDR3 nucleotides: TGTGCCAGCAGCCCTGGGCCGTCGGGCAGTGAAAAACTGTTTTTT. V usage is TRBV5-5 and J usage is TRBJ1-4; D is unresolved. The CDR3 covers 15 residues. Germline V gives CDR1 SGHKS, CDR2 YYEKEE (reference sequence). With 4 bases removed from V and 7 bases from J, the gap between germline ends came to 17 bases.

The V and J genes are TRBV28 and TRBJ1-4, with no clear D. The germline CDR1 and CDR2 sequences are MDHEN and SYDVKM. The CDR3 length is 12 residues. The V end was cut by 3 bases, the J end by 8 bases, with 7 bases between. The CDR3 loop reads CASSFSEEKLFF. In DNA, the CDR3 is TGTGCCAGCAGTTTTTCCGAAGAAAAACTGTTTTTT.

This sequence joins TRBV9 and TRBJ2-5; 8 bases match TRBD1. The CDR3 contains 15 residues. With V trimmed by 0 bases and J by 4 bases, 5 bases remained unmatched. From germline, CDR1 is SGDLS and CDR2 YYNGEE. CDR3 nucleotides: TGTGCCAGCAGCGTAGGTGACAGGGGAAGAGAGACCCAGTACTTC. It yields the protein CASSVGDRGRETQYF.